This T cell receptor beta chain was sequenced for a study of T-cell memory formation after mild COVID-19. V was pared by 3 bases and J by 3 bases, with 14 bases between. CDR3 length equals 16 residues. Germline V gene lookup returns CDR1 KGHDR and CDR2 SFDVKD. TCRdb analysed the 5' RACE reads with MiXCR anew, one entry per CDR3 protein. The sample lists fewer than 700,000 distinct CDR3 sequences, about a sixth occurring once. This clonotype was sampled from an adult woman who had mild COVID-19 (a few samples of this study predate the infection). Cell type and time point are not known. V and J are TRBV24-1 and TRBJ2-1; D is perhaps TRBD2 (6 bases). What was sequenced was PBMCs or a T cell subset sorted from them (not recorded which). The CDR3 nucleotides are TGTGCCACCAGTGATACTAATCTGGGACTCTACAATGAGCAGTTCTTC. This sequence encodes CATSDTNLGLYNEQFF.